The entry below gives a single T cell receptor beta chain sequence along with its context. As handled by the study authors: Nucleated cell counts were estimated from reference gene primer amplification. The protocol was immunoSEQ multiplex PCR, while the TCRdb copy is restricted to in-frame clones and leaves out a portion. Clone size and V and J calls were adopted from that table, with D and trimming inferred from the DNA. Here the sample spans about 270,000 clones, approximately 83% being singletons. This record comes from a study of blood T cell repertoires in COVID-19. Across the whole study: The United States, Italy and Spain supplied acute and convalescent COVID-19 samples. PBMCs, B-cell-depleted T cells, or T cells provided the cDNA or gDNA that made up the material.

The V end was cut by 5 bases, the J end by 0 bases, with 17 bases between. This CDR3 is built from 17 residues. Germline CDR1 reads MDHEN; CDR2 reads SYDVKM. The V gene is TRBV28, the J gene TRBJ1-5; D perhaps matches TRBD1 (6 bases). Sequenced: peripheral blood. The receptor's source is a woman aged 45 to 65 who had recovered from COVID-19. CDR3 loop: CASSIPQGHYSNQPQHF. For the CDR3, the DNA is TGTGCCAGCAGTATTCCTCAGGGGCACTATAGCAATCAGCCCCAGCATTTT.